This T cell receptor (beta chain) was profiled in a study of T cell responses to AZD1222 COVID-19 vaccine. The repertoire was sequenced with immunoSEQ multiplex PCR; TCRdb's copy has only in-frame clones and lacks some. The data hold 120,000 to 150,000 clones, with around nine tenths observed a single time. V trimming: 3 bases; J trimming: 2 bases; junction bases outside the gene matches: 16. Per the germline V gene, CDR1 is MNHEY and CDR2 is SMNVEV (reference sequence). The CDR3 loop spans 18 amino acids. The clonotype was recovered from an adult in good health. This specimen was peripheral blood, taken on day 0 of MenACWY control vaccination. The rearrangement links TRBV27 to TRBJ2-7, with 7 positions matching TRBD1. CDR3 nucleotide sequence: TGTGCCAGCAGTTTTATACCCCCGGGGACAGTTGGGCCCTACGAGCAGTACTTC. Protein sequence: CASSFIPPGTVGPYEQYF.